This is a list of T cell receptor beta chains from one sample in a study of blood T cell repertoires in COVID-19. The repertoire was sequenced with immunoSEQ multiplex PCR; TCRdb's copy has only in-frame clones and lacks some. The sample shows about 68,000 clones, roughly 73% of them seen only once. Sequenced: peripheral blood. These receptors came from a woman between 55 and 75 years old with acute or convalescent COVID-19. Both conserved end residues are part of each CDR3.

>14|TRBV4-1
CASSMTGGGQPQHF
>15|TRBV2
CASSEAFTGDQPQHF
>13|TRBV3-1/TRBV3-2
CASSQGQGRELFF
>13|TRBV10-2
CATWSEEGKKAFF
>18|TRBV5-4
CASSPGGQSRSGANVLTF
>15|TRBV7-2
CASSPRDSFTGELFF
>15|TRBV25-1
CASSDDRGGNTEAFF
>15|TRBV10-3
CAISGTGADTGELFF
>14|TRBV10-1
CASSAGTAAGELFF
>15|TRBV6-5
CASSHRQGPTGELFF
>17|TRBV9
CASSVEGQGHSGNTIYF
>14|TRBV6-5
CASSSIQGFEGYTF
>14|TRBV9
CASSVDGTPRTQYF
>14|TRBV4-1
CASSPGRGNSPLHF
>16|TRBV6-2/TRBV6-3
CASSWTGGSYNSPLHF
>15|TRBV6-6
CASSYGTGFNQPQHF
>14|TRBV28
CASSFSPQGYEAFF
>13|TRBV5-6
CASRWQGIYEQYF
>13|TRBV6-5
CASSYSLRVEQYF
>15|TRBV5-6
CASSSNRGSLMSYTF
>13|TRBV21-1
CASSGRPSYEQYF
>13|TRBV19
CASSIQVTETQYF
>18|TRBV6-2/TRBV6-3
CASSYSTTSGGDQETQYF
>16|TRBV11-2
CASTPRVRIIDDEQFF
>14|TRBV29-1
CSVESYHNTGELFF